Following are 16 T cell receptor beta chains from one sample sequenced in a study of human T cells and chemical hapten exposure (dated by TCRdb to 2020 to 2022). The library was made by RACE. The sequencing machine was a NextSeq 500. TCRdb handled the public reads itself, with Q25 trimming in fastp and clone calling in MiXCR, and kept productive beta chains. Rows are unified per CDR3 protein, each entry keeping the most common DNA and genes. This sample holds 250,000 or so distinct CDR3 sequences; 8.6% were observed only once. Under 2.5% of the sample goes to the ten largest clones. The time point label on this specimen signifies: pre-sensitization, week 0. According to the study, the label for this sample's treatment or condition signals: therapeutic diphenylcyclopropenone sensitization with weekly scalp DPC. Source: whole blood, taken in connection with sensitization to the hapten diphenylcyclopropenone (DPC). The receptors originated from a woman in her 40s with alopecia areata. Some clones in this sample may be carry-over from other donors' samples.

The CDR3: CASSAPGSGANVLTF. The DNA for the CDR3 is TGTGCCAGCAGTGCCCCGGGGTCTGGGGCCAACGTCCTGACTTTC. The rearrangement links TRBV12-3 or TRBV12-4 to TRBJ2-6; D may be TRBD2 (5 bases). The CDR3 spans 15 residues. Deletions cut 5 bases from V and 1 base from J, with 9 bases between.

This chain connects TRBV28 to TRBJ1-6; D is unresolved. The CDR3 is 16 amino acids. Between the trimmed V and J ends, which lost 8 bases and 5 bases, there was a span of 19 bases. The germline V gene encodes CDR1 MDHEN and CDR2 SYDVKM. In nucleotides, the CDR3 is TGTGCCAGCGGCTCCGCCCCCGGCGGGGATAATTCACCCCTCCACTTT. Encoded protein: CASGSAPGGDNSPLHF.

The chain has TRBV12-3 or TRBV12-4 and TRBJ1-1, with 9 nucleotides matching TRBD1. V dropped 6 bases and J dropped 4; count of bases not matched to a gene: 3. This CDR3 comprises 13 residues. As DNA, the CDR3 is TGTGCCAGCAGAGGGACAGGGAGCACTGAAGCTTTCTTT. Its translation: CASRGTGSTEAFF.

The gene calls are TRBV12-3 or TRBV12-4 and TRBJ2-1; 7 bases are shared with TRBD2. J gave up 10 bases and V 8 bases, and 11 bases lay outside the gene matches. This CDR3 contains 13 residues. CDR3 DNA sequence: TGTGCCAGCCCCGCGGGAGATGCTAGAGAGCAGTTCTTC. As protein: CASPAGDAREQFF.

This clonotype showed up just a few times. The chain has TRBV14 and TRBJ1-4; no clear D. The CDR3 consists of 13 residues. Germline CDR1 and CDR2: SGHDN and FVKESK. V dropped 3 bases and J dropped 5 bases, with 7 bases sitting between them. Here the CDR3 reads CASSHGRNEKLFF. The CDR3, as DNA: TGTGCCAGCAGCCATGGCAGGAATGAAAAACTGTTTTTT.

This clonotype came up many times. V and J are TRBV9 and TRBJ2-3; tentatively, D is TRBD1 (5 bases). V was shortened by 4 bases and J by 0 bases, with 12 bases between the two germline ends. Germline V lookup: CDR1 SGDLS, CDR2 YYNGEE. The CDR3 consists of 15 residues. The CDR3 DNA reads as TGTGCCAGCAGCATAGACAGTGCTAGCACAGATACGCAGTATTTT. It encodes CASSIDSASTDTQYF.

This clonotype was detected only a few times. The genes are TRBV6-5 and TRBJ1-5; D may be TRBD1 (5 bases). Germline assignment: CDR1 MNHEY and CDR2 SVGAGI. The CDR3 is 17 residues long. Trimming shortened V by 2 bases and J by 0 bases, and 14 bases separated the two germline ends. CDR3 amino acids: CASSYRGPGDSNQPQHF. The DNA for the CDR3 is TGTGCCAGCAGTTACCGGGGCCCGGGAGATAGCAATCAGCCCCAGCATTTT.

This clonotype was counted at least ten times. The chain joins TRBV20-1 to TRBJ2-1; D gene ambiguous. Trimming cost V 5 bases and J 0 bases, with 20 bases left between them. The CDR3 is made up of 17 amino acids. Germline V gene data show CDR1 as DFQATT and CDR2 as SNEGSKA (reference sequence). This CDR3 is CSADPPVGSSSYNEQFF. The CDR3 DNA sequence: TGCAGTGCTGACCCCCCGGTTGGCTCTTCCTCCTACAATGAGCAGTTCTTC.

V usage is TRBV6-2 or TRBV6-3 and J usage is TRBJ2-1; the D is unclear. The germline V gene encodes CDR1 MNHEY and CDR2 SVGEGT. V was trimmed by 2 bases and J by 2 bases, leaving 13 bases between them. CDR3 length: 16 amino acids. The CDR3 nucleotides are TGTGCCAGCAGTTACGATTTGATAACGCCCTACAATGAGCAGTTCTTC. Translated: CASSYDLITPYNEQFF.

This clonotype was detected only a few times. The rearrangement links TRBV7-2 to TRBJ1-2; 10 nucleotides align to TRBD1. The CDR3 spans 15 residues. CDR1 SGHTA and CDR2 FQGNSA come from the germline V gene. J was trimmed by 6 bases and V by 5 bases; bases with no gene match: 9. The CDR3 here is CASSRPTGGVDGYTF. DNA for the CDR3: TGTGCCAGCAGCCGACCGACAGGGGGCGTCGATGGCTACACCTTC.

There are a few counts of this clonotype. V usage is TRBV20-1 and J usage is TRBJ1-5, with 8 bases lining up with TRBD1. The CDR3 has 12 amino acids. V gave up 6 bases and J gave up 7 bases; unmatched junction bases: 5. Germline values: CDR1 DFQATT, CDR2 SNEGSKA (reference sequence). CDR3: CSATDREQPQHF. Written as DNA, the CDR3 is TGCAGTGCGACGGACAGGGAACAGCCCCAGCATTTT.

The chain's CDR3 is CASTLGAFADTQYF. CDR3 bases: TGTGCCAGCACTCTGGGGGCGTTCGCAGATACGCAGTATTTT. This rearrangement joins TRBV12-3 or TRBV12-4 to TRBJ2-3; possible D gene TRBD1, 6 bases. This CDR3 is built from 14 residues. Trimming pared 7 bases from V and 4 bases from J, leaving 15 bases between.

This clonotype appeared a few times. The chain uses TRBV12-3 or TRBV12-4 and TRBJ2-1; perhaps D is TRBD1 or TRBD2 (5 bases each). The CDR3 has 17 amino acids. V was pared by 2 bases and J by 4 bases, with 18 bases between. The CDR3 sequence is CASSLLGVGPVYNEQFF. Written as DNA, the CDR3 is TGTGCCAGCAGTTTATTAGGTGTGGGACCTGTGTACAATGAGCAGTTCTTC.

In nucleotides, the CDR3 is TGTGCCAGCAGTGCCGGACAGCTATACACCTACGAGCAGTACTTC. Its translation is CASSAGQLYTYEQYF. The chain couples TRBV12-3 or TRBV12-4 to TRBJ2-7; D possibly corresponds to TRBD1 (6 bases). This CDR3 is built from 15 residues. V was clipped by 5 bases and J by 2 bases, with 16 bases between them.

This clonotype was detected only a few times. The J gene is TRBJ2-1, the V gene TRBV12-3 or TRBV12-4, with a tentative D call TRBD2 (5 bases). Trimming left V 5 bases short and J 9 bases short, with 11 bases between. CDR3 size: 12 residues. CDR3 nucleotides: TGTGCCAGCAGTCCGGGGTGGGTTGAGCAGTTCTTC. Protein product: CASSPGWVEQFF.

This sequence joins TRBV6-1 and TRBJ1-2; tentatively, D is TRBD1 (5 bases). Looked up from germline, CDR1 is MNHNS and CDR2 is SASEGT. The CDR3 covers 14 residues. Trimming removed 4 bases from V and 1 base from J, with 10 bases in between. CDR3 protein: CASSVEGHNYGYTF. In DNA form, the CDR3 reads TGTGCCAGCAGTGTGGAAGGACATAACTATGGCTACACCTTC.